The text below deals with one T cell receptor beta chain. Antigen unknown. A second PCR, run for about 7 to 11 cycles, used a sample-barcoded 5' primer plus a J-beta primer mix. One entry per CDR3 protein results from TCRdb running MiXCR on the 5' RACE reads. The sample holds about 570,000 distinct CDR3 sequences, approximately 30% seen once. The sample comes from a study of blood T cells in healthy people across ages. General observations from the study: Per million T cells, TCR beta diversity dropped about linearly as age rose.

The CDR3 runs to 12 residues. Trimming removed 3 bases from V and 2 bases from J, with 5 bases in between. Germline assignment: CDR1 SGHTA and CDR2 FQGNSA. The study recruited healthy Caucasian donors from Russia who were aged about 6 to 95. The clonotype comes from a woman between 70 and 85 years old in good health. The rearrangement joins TRBV7-2 to TRBJ2-7; D is ambiguous. The sequenced sample consisted of blood. CDR3 nucleotides: TGTGCCAGCAGCTTCCTCCCCTACGAGCAGTACTTC. Amino acids: CASSFLPYEQYF.